The 13 T cell receptor beta chains listed next were all sequenced from one sample in a study of blood T cell repertoires in COVID-19. Libraries were prepared by immunoSEQ multiplex PCR; TCRdb keeps only in-frame clonotypes and omits some of them. The table records roughly 200,000 clones, around 90% of them present only once. Material: PBMCs or T cells enriched from blood (not recorded which). The receptors were sampled from a woman under 40 who had recovered from COVID-19.

This sequence joins TRBV18 and TRBJ2-7; unclear D gene. Germline V gene data show CDR1 as KGHSH and CDR2 as LQKENI. The CDR3 totals 15 residues. The V and J ends lost 2 bases and 2 bases respectively, with 13 bases between them. The CDR3 sequence: CASSPGLTATYEQYF. CDR3 bases: TGTGCCAGCTCACCAGGGTTGACTGCTACCTACGAGCAGTACTTC.

This clone came up once. The chain is built from TRBV5-4 and TRBJ2-5, with TRBD1 matching over 8 bases. Germline lookup yields CDR1 SGHNT and CDR2 YYREEE (reference sequence). The CDR3 loop spans 15 amino acids. V lost 2 bases and J lost 5; bases outside the gene matches: 8. The CDR3 DNA follows: TGTGCCAGCAGCTTCCGTGGCAGGGGGCACGAGACCCAGTACTTC. Protein product: CASSFRGRGHETQYF. Using reference TRBV5-4 and TRBJ2-5 for the parts outside the CDR3, the full variable domain is ETGVTQSPTHLIKTRGQQVTLRCSSQSGHNTVSWYQQALGQGPQFIFQYYREEENGRGNFPPRFSGLQFPNYSSELNVNALELDDSALYLCASSFRGRGHETQYFGPGTRLLVL.

This clone was counted ten times or more. The V and J genes are TRBV4-3 and TRBJ1-2; 7 bases map to TRBD1. The CDR3 length is 16 residues. The germline V gene encodes CDR1 LGHNA and CDR2 YSLEER. With V trimmed by 0 bases and J by 8 bases, 12 bases remained unmatched. The CDR3 loop is CASSQDLGGQSRGYTF. The DNA for the CDR3 is TGCGCCAGCAGCCAAGACCTTGGGGGACAGTCAAGAGGCTACACCTTC.

The gene calls are TRBV5-6 and TRBJ1-4; maybe TRBD1 (5 bases). The CDR3 has 15 amino acids. The ends were cut back, 2 bases at V and 0 bases at J, with 8 bases in the middle. Germline V gene sequence: CDR1 SGHDT, CDR2 YYEEEE. This CDR3 is CASSLRGTTNEKLFF. As DNA, the CDR3 is TGTGCCAGCAGCTTAAGGGGAACAACTAATGAAAAACTGTTTTTT.

This chain joins TRBV6-1 and TRBJ1-2, with TRBD1 identical over 7 bases. From germline, CDR1 is MNHNS and CDR2 SASEGT. CDR3 length: 15 residues. J gave up 5 bases and V 1 base, and 7 bases lay outside the gene matches. The CDR3 nucleotides are TGTGCCAGCAGTGAAGACCAACAGGGGAGATATGGCTACACCTTC. It encodes CASSEDQQGRYGYTF.

The chain carries TRBV27 and TRBJ1-5; D not certain. The V end lost 8 bases, the J end lost 6 bases, and 17 bases lay between the germline ends. This CDR3 is 14 amino acids long. Germline V CDR1 and CDR2: MNHEY, SMNVEV (reference sequence). The CDR3 loop reads CASGPGWVGQPQHF. The CDR3 bases are TGTGCCAGCGGACCGGGGTGGGTGGGTCAGCCCCAGCATTTT.

The gene calls are TRBV6-5 and TRBJ1-1; 10 bases match TRBD1. Germline trimming cut 4 bases from V and 3 bases from J; bases unmatched to any gene: 5. Per germline, CDR1 MNHEY and CDR2 SVGAGI. The CDR3 extends over 15 amino acids. The DNA of the CDR3 is TGTGCCAGCAGTTTAGACAGGGGGCGCGACACTGAAGCTTTCTTT. Encoded protein: CASSLDRGRDTEAFF.

The chain has TRBV7-8 and TRBJ1-4; weak D call: TRBD1 (5 bases). V shed 5 bases and J shed 8 bases, with 15 bases lying between them. From germline, CDR1 is SGHVS and CDR2 FQNEAQ. The CDR3 sequence is 14 residues long. The CDR3 sequence: CASSPRTIGEKLFF. The DNA of the CDR3 is TGTGCCAGCAGCCCACGGACAATCGGGGAAAAACTGTTTTTT.

J is TRBJ1-4 and V is TRBV18; D is ambiguous. CDR3 length: 13 residues. Germline CDR1 reads KGHSH; CDR2 reads LQKENI. Trimming shortened V by 4 bases and J by 7 bases, and 10 bases separated the two germline ends. CDR3 in DNA: TGTGCCAGCTCACGCGACACGGCTGAAAAACTGTTTTTT. Its protein product is CASSRDTAEKLFF.

The CDR3 loop is CASSPPGRGNTIYF. The CDR3 nucleotides are TGTGCCAGCAGCCCGCCAGGGAGGGGGAACACCATATATTTT. V gene TRBV6-5 combines with J gene TRBJ1-3, with D possibly matching TRBD1 (6 bases). V shed 6 bases and J shed 7 bases, with 16 bases lying between them. CDR3 length equals 14 residues. The germline CDR1 and CDR2 sequences are MNHEY and SVGAGI.

The chain joins TRBV20-1 to TRBJ1-1; the match to TRBD1 covers 11 bases. This CDR3 is built from 11 residues. Germline CDR1 reads DFQATT; CDR2 reads SNEGSKA (reference sequence). The CDR3 sequence: CSRDRGTEAFF. In DNA, the CDR3 is TGCAGCCGGGACAGGGGGACTGAAGCTTTCTTT.

This chain joins TRBV7-9 and TRBJ1-2; D call uncertain. Germline CDR1 reads SEHNR; CDR2 reads FQNEAQ (reference sequence). V was cut by 5 bases and J by 6 bases, with 25 bases left in between. CDR3 length: 17 amino acids. This chain's CDR3 is CASSPTRLDSTIHGYTF. The CDR3 coding sequence is TGTGCCAGCAGCCCAACTCGTCTCGATAGTACGATTCATGGCTACACCTTC.

CDR3 loop: CASSFTGSSGNTIYF. The CDR3 region has the DNA TGTGCCAGCAGCTTCACAGGGTCCTCTGGAAACACCATATATTTT. This sequence joins TRBV7-8 and TRBJ1-3; D perhaps matches TRBD1 (6 bases). V lost 3 bases, J lost 0 bases, and 9 bases lay in between. The germline CDR1 and CDR2 sequences are SGHVS and FQNEAQ. CDR3 length equals 15 residues.